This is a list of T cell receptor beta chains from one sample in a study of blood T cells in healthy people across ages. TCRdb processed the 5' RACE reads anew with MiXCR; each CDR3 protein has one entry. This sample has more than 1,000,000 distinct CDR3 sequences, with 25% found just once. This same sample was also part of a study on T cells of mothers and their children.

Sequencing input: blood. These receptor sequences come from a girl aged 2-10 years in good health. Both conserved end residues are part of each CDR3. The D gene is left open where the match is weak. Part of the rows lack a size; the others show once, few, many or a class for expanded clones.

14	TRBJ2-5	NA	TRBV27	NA	TGTGCCAGCAGTTTATATATGGGCCAAGAGACCCAGTACTTC	CASSLYMGQETQYF
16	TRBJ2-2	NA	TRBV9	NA	TGTGCCAGCAGCGTAGAAGTCTGGGGGAGTATCGGGGAGCTGTTTTTT	CASSVEVWGSIGELFF
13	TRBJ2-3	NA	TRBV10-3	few	TGTGCCATCAGTGCTATCGGTCCAGATACGCAGTATTTT	CAISAIGPDTQYF
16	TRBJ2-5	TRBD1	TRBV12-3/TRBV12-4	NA	TGTGCCAGCAGCATAAGGAGGACAGGGGAACGGGGGACCCAGTACTTC	CASSIRRTGERGTQYF
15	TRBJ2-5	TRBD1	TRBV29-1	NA	TGCAGCGTTTCAGAGGACAGGGTTACCGTGGGGACCCAGTACTTC	CSVSEDRVTVGTQYF
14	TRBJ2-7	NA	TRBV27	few	TGTGCCAGCAGTTTAGGCACCACCGGCGGCGAGCAGTACTTC	CASSLGTTGGEQYF
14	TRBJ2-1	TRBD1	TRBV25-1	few	TGTGCCAGCAGTGAGACACAGGGGAGCAATGAGCAGTTCTTC	CASSETQGSNEQFF
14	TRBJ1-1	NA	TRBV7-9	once	TGTGCCAGCAGCTCCCCCGACATGAACACTGAAGCTTTCTTT	CASSSPDMNTEAFF
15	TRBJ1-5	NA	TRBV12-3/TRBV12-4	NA	TGTGCCAGCAGTTACGGTGGGGGGAGCAATCAGCCCCAGCATTTT	CASSYGGGSNQPQHF
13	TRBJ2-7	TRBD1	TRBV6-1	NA	TGTGCCAGCAGTAGTTACAGGGGGAAAGGGGAGTACTTC	CASSSYRGKGEYF
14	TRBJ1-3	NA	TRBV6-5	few	TGTGCCAGCAACCACCCGGGCTCTGGAAACACCATATATTTT	CASNHPGSGNTIYF
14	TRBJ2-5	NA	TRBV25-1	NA	TGTGCCAGCAGCGCATCGGGGGAAGCGGAGACCCAGTACTTC	CASSASGEAETQYF
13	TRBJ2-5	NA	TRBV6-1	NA	TGTGCCACCATGGAGATCAACCAAGAGACCCAGTACTTC	CATMEINQETQYF
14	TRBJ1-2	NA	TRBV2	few	TGTGCCACACGATGGGGGGCTCATGGGCTTGGCTACACCTTC	CATRWGAHGLGYTF
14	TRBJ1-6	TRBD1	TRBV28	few	TGTGCCAGCAGTCTAACGCCTTCTGACAGGGACCTCCACTTT	CASSLTPSDRDLHF
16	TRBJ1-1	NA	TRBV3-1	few	TGTGCCAGCAGCCCCCGACGCGGGACTCTGGCCACTGAAGCTTTCTTT	CASSPRRGTLATEAFF
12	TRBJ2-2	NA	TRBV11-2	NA	TGTGCCAGCAGCTTAGCTGTCGGGGAGCTGTTTTTT	CASSLAVGELFF
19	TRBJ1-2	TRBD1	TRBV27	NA	TGTGCCACCAAGGCGTATCGGGACAGACTGCAGACTACTAACTATGGCTACACCTTC	CATKAYRDRLQTTNYGYTF
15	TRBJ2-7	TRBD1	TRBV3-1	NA	TGTGCCAGCAGCCAAGATCAAGGGGGCGCGTTCGAGCAGTACTTC	CASSQDQGGAFEQYF
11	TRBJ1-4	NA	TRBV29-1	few	TGCAGCGTTGAGACTCATGAAAAACTGTTTTTT	CSVETHEKLFF
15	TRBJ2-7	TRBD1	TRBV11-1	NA	TGTGCCAGCAGCTTATTAACAGGGGCATCCTACGAGCAGTACTTC	CASSLLTGASYEQYF
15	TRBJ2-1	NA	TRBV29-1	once	TGCAGCGTTGTCAGCGCGGAGGTGCAATACAATGAGCAGTTCTTC	CSVVSAEVQYNEQFF
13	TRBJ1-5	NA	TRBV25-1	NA	TGTGCCAGCAGTGAATACGGGGACAAGCCCCAGCATTTT	CASSEYGDKPQHF
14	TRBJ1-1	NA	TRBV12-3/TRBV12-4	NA	TGTGCCAGCAGTTTCTCCATCAGAGACACTGAAGCTTTCTTT	CASSFSIRDTEAFF
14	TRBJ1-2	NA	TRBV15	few	TGTGCCACCAGCAGAGGAGGACAGCTCTATGGCTACACCTTC	CATSRGGQLYGYTF
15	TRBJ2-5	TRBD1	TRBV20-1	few	TGCAGTGCCGAAGACTTTACAGGGGTTTTGGAGACCCAGTACTTC	CSAEDFTGVLETQYF
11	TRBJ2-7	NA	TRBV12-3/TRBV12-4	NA	TGTGCCAGCAGCAATGAGCTCGAGCAGTACTTC	CASSNELEQYF